The 4 T cell receptor beta chains below all came from one sample that was sequenced in a study of blood T cell repertoires in COVID-19. TCRdb's copy holds only in-frame clones and misses some; the assay was immunoSEQ multiplex PCR. The sample holds over 40,000 clones, about nine tenths seen once. Sequencing input: peripheral blood. The receptors originated from a man aged 80 or over with acute or convalescent COVID-19.

V and J are TRBV5-1 and TRBJ2-1; D is unresolved. The V end lost 5 bases, the J end lost 7 bases, and 7 bases lay between the germline ends. Per germline, CDR1 SGHRS and CDR2 YFSETQ. The CDR3 extends over 11 amino acids. For the CDR3, the DNA is TGCGCCAGCAGAACAGCAAATGAGCAGTTCTTC. Amino acid sequence: CASRTANEQFF.

This clone was recorded only once. This rearrangement joins TRBV27 to TRBJ2-3; 7 bases fit TRBD1. Germline loops: CDR1 MNHEY, CDR2 SMNVEV (reference sequence). The CDR3 is 16 amino acids. J lost 5 bases, V lost 0 bases, and 8 bases had no gene match. CDR3 residues: CASSLSVEGAGDTQYF. CDR3 in DNA: TGTGCCAGCAGTTTATCGGTAGAGGGGGCGGGAGATACGCAGTATTTT.

This chain uses TRBV2 with TRBJ2-4; tentative D call: TRBD2 (5 bases). The germline V gene encodes CDR1 SNHLY and CDR2 FYNNEI. The V end was cut by 3 bases, the J end by 15 bases, with 15 bases between. The CDR3 has 12 amino acids. The CDR3 DNA reads as TGTGCCAGCAGTGACCAACTAGTGCTGAGGTACTTC. This codes for CASSDQLVLRYF.

This clone has only one observation. The J gene is TRBJ2-7, the V gene TRBV5-4; tentatively, D is TRBD1 (6 bases). The CDR3 is made up of 16 amino acids. The germline V gene has CDR1 SGHNT and CDR2 YYREEE (reference sequence). The V end lost 4 bases, the J end lost 5 bases, and 22 bases lay between the germline ends. CDR3 sequence (DNA): TGTGCCAGCAGCCCTAACCAGGGGACGGTAGCCCACGAGCAGTACTTC. Encoded protein: CASSPNQGTVAHEQYF.